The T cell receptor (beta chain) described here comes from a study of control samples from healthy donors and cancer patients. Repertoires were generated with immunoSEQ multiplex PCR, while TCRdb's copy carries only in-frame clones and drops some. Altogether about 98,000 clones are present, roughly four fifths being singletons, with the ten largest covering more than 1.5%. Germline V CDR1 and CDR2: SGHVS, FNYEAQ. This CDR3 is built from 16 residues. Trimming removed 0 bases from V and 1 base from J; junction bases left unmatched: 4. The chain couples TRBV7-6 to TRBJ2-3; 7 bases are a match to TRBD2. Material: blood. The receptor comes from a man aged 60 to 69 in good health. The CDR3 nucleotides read TGTGCCAGCAGCTTAGCGGCGGCGGGGGGCACAGATACGCAGTATTTT. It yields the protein CASSLAAAGGTDTQYF.